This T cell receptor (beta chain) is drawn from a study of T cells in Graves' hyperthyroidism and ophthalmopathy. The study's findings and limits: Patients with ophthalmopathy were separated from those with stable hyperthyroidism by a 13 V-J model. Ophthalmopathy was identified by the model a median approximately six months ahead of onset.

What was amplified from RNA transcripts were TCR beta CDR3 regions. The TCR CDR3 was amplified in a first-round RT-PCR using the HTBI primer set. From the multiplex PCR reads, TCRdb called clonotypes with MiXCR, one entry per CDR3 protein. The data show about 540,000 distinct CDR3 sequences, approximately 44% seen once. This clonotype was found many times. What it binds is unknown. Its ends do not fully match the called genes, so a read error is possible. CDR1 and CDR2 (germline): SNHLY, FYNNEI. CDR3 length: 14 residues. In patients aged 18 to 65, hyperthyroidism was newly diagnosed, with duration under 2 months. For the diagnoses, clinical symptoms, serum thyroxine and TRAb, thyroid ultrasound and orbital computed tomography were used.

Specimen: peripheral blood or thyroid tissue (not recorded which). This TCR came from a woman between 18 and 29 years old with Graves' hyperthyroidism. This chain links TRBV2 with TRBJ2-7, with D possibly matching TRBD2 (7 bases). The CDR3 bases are TGTGCCAGCAGCGAAGGGGGAGGGGAGAGGGAGCAGTACTTC. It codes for CASSEGGGEREQYF.